This T cell receptor (beta chain) stems from a study of T cell responses to AZD1222 COVID-19 vaccine. The study, taken as a whole, reports: After the peak T cell response, and only then, were repertoires sampled.

The table came from immunoSEQ multiplex PCR; TCRdb's copy has only in-frame clones and leaves some out. The sample consists of some 100,000 clones, about 94% of them appearing once. On this clone: Its antigen is unidentified.

The sequence was collected from an adult who received the AZD1222 COVID-19 vaccine. Sequences were derived from peripheral blood, sampled 28 days after the second AZD1222 dose.

The CDR3, as DNA: TGTGCCAGCAGCTTGGATTTGGCGGAACTCCGTTACAATGAGCAGTTCTTC. Its protein product is CASSLDLAELRYNEQFF. V and J are TRBV5-5 and TRBJ2-1; D is undetermined. CDR1 is SGHKS and CDR2 is YYEKEE in the germline V gene (reference sequence). There are 17 residues in the CDR3. With 0 bases removed from V and 4 bases from J, the gap between germline ends came to 17 bases.